The rows below give T cell receptor beta chains drawn from one sample of a study of cytomegalovirus exposure and HLA in healthy donors. Some clones are missing from TCRdb's copy, which holds only in-frame ones; the method was immunoSEQ multiplex PCR. Among over 95,000 clones listed, about 70% were seen once. The sequenced sample was PBMCs. Every receptor here comes from a human donor in good health. Each CDR3 is given with its conserved first and last residue. Fields, in order: V gene, clone size, J gene, D gene, CDR3 DNA, CDR3 protein. A D gene is named only where the DNA matches it firmly. The size field is filled for only some rows; it gives once, few, many or a size class.

TRBV5-5	NA	TRBJ1-2	TRBD1	TGTGCCAGCAGCTTCAACAGGGGGCAGGGCTACACCTTC	CASSFNRGQGYTF
TRBV19	NA	TRBJ2-6	NA	TGTGCCAGTAAGTCCAGAGGGACTCCTGCTAGTGGGGCCAACGTCCTGACTTTC	CASKSRGTPASGANVLTF
TRBV4-1	once	TRBJ1-3	NA	TGCGCCAGCAGCCAGCCCGAGAGCGGGAGAGGAAACACCATATATTTT	CASSQPESGRGNTIYF
TRBV7-6	NA	TRBJ1-2	NA	TGTGCCAGCAGCTTAGGCTACGGGGAGGACTATGGCTACACCTTC	CASSLGYGEDYGYTF
TRBV2	NA	TRBJ2-7	TRBD1	TGTGCCAGCCTCGGACAGGGGGCGTCCGAGCAGTACTTC	CASLGQGASEQYF
TRBV4-1	NA	TRBJ2-3	TRBD2	TGCGCCAGCAGCCAAGATCGGGGGGGGTCAGTATCAGATACGCAGTATTTT	CASSQDRGGSVSDTQYF
TRBV6-6	NA	TRBJ2-7	NA	TGTGCCAGCAGGGGTAGGGACACAAAATACGAGCAGTACTTC	CASRGRDTKYEQYF
TRBV19	NA	TRBJ2-7	NA	TGTGCCACCTCCTTGCCGGGTACCTACGAGCAGTACTTC	CATSLPGTYEQYF
TRBV10-3	NA	TRBJ1-2	NA	TGTGCCATCAGTCCGGACAGTAACTATGGCTACACCTTC	CAISPDSNYGYTF
TRBV28	NA	TRBJ2-7	TRBD1	TGTGCCAGCAGTTTACTTAGGGGGCGATTGAGGGAGCAGTACTTC	CASSLLRGRLREQYF
TRBV2	NA	TRBJ2-7	NA	TGTACCACAGGGGGACTAGCCTACGAGCAGTACTTC	CTTGGLAYEQYF
TRBV12-2	NA	TRBJ1-5	NA	TGTGCAAGTTCAGGGGGTTGCAATCAGCCCCAGCATTTT	CASSGGCNQPQHF
TRBV7-9	NA	TRBJ1-3	NA	TGTGCCAGCAGCGCGACAGGAAACACCATATATTTT	CASSATGNTIYF
TRBV29-1	NA	TRBJ2-3	NA	TGCAGCGTTGTGAAACAGAACAGAGTGACAGATACGCAGTATTTT	CSVVKQNRVTDTQYF
TRBV2	NA	TRBJ2-2	TRBD1	TGTGCCAGCAGTGGCGAGACAGGGCTCACCGGGGAGCTGTTTTTT	CASSGETGLTGELFF
TRBV6-5	few	TRBJ1-1	NA	TGTGCCAGCAGTTACTCGAGGCAGGGGCTGGGTGAAGCTTTCTTT	CASSYSRQGLGEAFF
TRBV29-1	NA	TRBJ2-1	NA	TGCAGCGTTATGAGGTCAGAGAACTACAATGAGCAGTTCTTC	CSVMRSENYNEQFF
TRBV18	NA	TRBJ1-1	NA	TGTGCCAGCTCACCTCAAAGGGGGACTGAAGCTTTCTTT	CASSPQRGTEAFF
TRBV11-2	NA	TRBJ2-5	NA	TGTGCCAGCAGCCGAACAGGCGCGGGGAAGGGGACCCAGTACTTC	CASSRTGAGKGTQYF
TRBV2	NA	TRBJ1-5	NA	TGTGCCAGCAGACTGGACAGCGGGAGAAATCAGCCCCAGCATTTT	CASRLDSGRNQPQHF
TRBV9	once	TRBJ2-2	TRBD2	TGTGCCAGCAGCGTAGCACCGGGAGGCGACGGGGAGCTGTTTTTT	CASSVAPGGDGELFF
TRBV6-5	NA	TRBJ2-7	NA	TGTGCCAGCCGTACGGCCTACGAGCAGTACTTC	CASRTAYEQYF
TRBV11-3	NA	TRBJ2-7	TRBD1	TGTGCCAGCAGCGTGGGACAGACCTACGAGCAGTACTTC	CASSVGQTYEQYF
TRBV7-3	NA	TRBJ2-1	NA	TGTGCCAGCAGCTCAAACCGACAAGCGGGTTACAATGAGCAGTTCTTC	CASSSNRQAGYNEQFF
TRBV6-6	NA	TRBJ2-2	NA	TGTGCCAGCGAACCTCCGGGGGCCGGGGAGCTGTTTTTT	CASEPPGAGELFF
TRBV5-4	NA	TRBJ1-1	TRBD1	TGTGCCAGCAGCTTGGTAACAGGGGGATCCGAAGCTTTCTTT	CASSLVTGGSEAFF
TRBV5-4	NA	TRBJ2-5	TRBD1	TGTGCCAGCAGCCTGGGGGACAGGGGATTTCCAGAGACCCAGTACTTC	CASSLGDRGFPETQYF
TRBV27	NA	TRBJ1-2	NA	TGTGCCAGCAGTCCCCGATCAGGGTACTACACCTTC	CASSPRSGYYTF
TRBV28	NA	TRBJ2-5	TRBD2	TGTGCCAGCGGATTACCGGGAGGGGGAGAGACCCAGTACTTC	CASGLPGGGETQYF
TRBV29-1	few	TRBJ1-2	NA	TGCAGCGTTGTAGAGGGGAGAGTGAATGGCTACACCTTC	CSVVEGRVNGYTF
TRBV28	NA	TRBJ2-1	NA	TGTGCCAGCATGAGTGGTAGTTACAATGAGCAGTTCTTC	CASMSGSYNEQFF
TRBV6-1	NA	TRBJ2-3	NA	TGTGCCAGCAGTGAAGGGAGGGGCGCAGATACGCAGTATTTT	CASSEGRGADTQYF
TRBV5-1	few	TRBJ2-2	NA	TGCGCCAGCAGCCGAATAACGGGACACCTGAACACCGGGGAGCTGTTTTTT	CASSRITGHLNTGELFF
TRBV29-1	NA	TRBJ1-2	NA	TGCAGCGTTGAACAGGGCCTCTATGGCTACACCTTC	CSVEQGLYGYTF
TRBV10-3	NA	TRBJ2-1	TRBD2	TGTGCCATCAGCCCTAGCGGGAGTGATGAGCAGTTCTTC	CAISPSGSDEQFF
TRBV13	NA	TRBJ1-4	TRBD1	TGTGCCAGCAGCTTAGGGACAGGGGGCGTCGCAACTAATGAAAAACTGTTTTTT	CASSLGTGGVATNEKLFF
TRBV5-1	NA	TRBJ2-1	TRBD1	TGCGCCAGCAGCTTGGGACAGGGGACAAATGAGCAGTTCTTC	CASSLGQGTNEQFF
TRBV11-1	few	TRBJ2-5	NA	TGTGCCAGCAGCTTAGGTTGGGATCGAAGCGGAGAGACCCAGTACTTC	CASSLGWDRSGETQYF
TRBV5-1	NA	TRBJ2-2	TRBD1	TGCGCCAGCAGTTATGAACCATTCCGGGACAGCGAACACGTTATAACCGGGGAGCTGTTTTTT	CASSYEPFRDSEHVITGELFF
TRBV9	NA	TRBJ2-5	NA	TGTGCCAGCAGCCCTTTGTATGTCCTCTTTCCGGGCCAAGAGACCCAGTACTTC	CASSPLYVLFPGQETQYF
TRBV28	NA	TRBJ1-1	NA	TGTGCCAGCAGGCAATACCCCAGGGTGGCTTTCTTT	CASRQYPRVAFF
TRBV7-8	NA	TRBJ2-1	NA	TGTGCCAGCAGCCCCCACAGGTGGACGAACAATGAGCAGTTCTTC	CASSPHRWTNNEQFF
TRBV5-1	NA	TRBJ1-2	TRBD1	TGCGCCAGCAGCCGGGACAGCAACTATGGCTACACCTTC	CASSRDSNYGYTF
TRBV6-4	NA	TRBJ2-3	TRBD1	TGTGCCAGCAGTGGGGACAGTAACACAGATACGCAGTATTTT	CASSGDSNTDTQYF
TRBV6-5	NA	TRBJ1-1	NA	TGTGCCAGCAGGTCAGACGGAGGAGAAGCTTTCTTT	CASRSDGGEAFF
TRBV7-9	NA	TRBJ1-2	NA	TGTGCCAGCAGCCGCGGGGGGGCCTCGGGAGGCTACACCTTC	CASSRGGASGGYTF
TRBV6-1	NA	TRBJ2-7	NA	TGTGCCAGCAGTGCTAAGTACGAGCAGTACTTC	CASSAKYEQYF
TRBV7-9	few	TRBJ2-7	NA	TGTGCCAGCAGCTTTTTGGGGCTCGAGCAGTACTTC	CASSFLGLEQYF
TRBV10-2	NA	TRBJ2-7	TRBD2	TGCGCGGCAGACGTGGGGGGGCTAGCGGGAGGCGAGCAGTACTTC	CAADVGGLAGGEQYF
TRBV6-1	NA	TRBJ2-5	TRBD2	TGTGCCAGCAGTGATTCGACTAGCGGGATTAGGGAGACCCAGTACTTC	CASSDSTSGIRETQYF
TRBV7-7	NA	TRBJ2-3	TRBD2	TGTGCCAGCAGCTCAGGACTAGCGAGGAGGGGCGCAGATACGCAGTATTTT	CASSSGLARRGADTQYF
TRBV19	NA	TRBJ1-1	TRBD1	TGTGCCAGTAGTAGTATAGGGGGCGAGACTGAAGCTTTCTTT	CASSSIGGETEAFF
TRBV5-8	NA	TRBJ2-1	NA	TGTGCCAGCAAAAGGGGAATACTTTACAATGAGCAGTTCTTC	CASKRGILYNEQFF
TRBV9	NA	TRBJ1-3	NA	TGTGCCAGCAGCGCGGACATTTCCCTCAGCTCTGGAAACACCATATATTTT	CASSADISLSSGNTIYF
TRBV15	NA	TRBJ2-5	NA	TGTGCCACCAGCATTGAGGAGACCCAGTACTTC	CATSIEETQYF
TRBV11-2	NA	TRBJ2-3	NA	TGTGCCAGCAACCGGGTTTTGAGCACAGATACGCAGTATTTT	CASNRVLSTDTQYF
TRBV29-1	NA	TRBJ1-2	NA	TGCAGCGTTGAGCTCCTGGGCACGGTCTATGGCTACACCTTC	CSVELLGTVYGYTF